A selection of T cell receptor beta chains follows, all from one sample in a study of immune cell composition in non-small cell lung cancer. The table came from immunoSEQ multiplex PCR; TCRdb's copy has only in-frame clones and leaves some out. The profile shows about 1,300 clones, 88% of them singletons. Input material: lung tumor tissue. These receptors were collected from a human donor with non-small cell lung cancer. Each CDR3 is given with its conserved first and last residue. A D gene is named only where the DNA matches it firmly. Clone size is stated in some rows and not others, as once, few, many or a class when expanded.

j_call v_call clone_size d_call cdr3_nt cdr3_aa
TRBJ1-5 TRBV6-1 once NA TGTGCCAGCAGTGAAGCGCTTGGAGGGGAGATTTGGCAGCCCCAGCATTTT CASSEALGGEIWQPQHF
TRBJ1-1 TRBV5-6 NA NA TGTGCCAGCAGACAACAGGTGAACACTGAAGCTTTCTTT CASRQQVNTEAFF
TRBJ2-7 TRBV19 NA NA TGTGCCAGTAGTATGTGGCACTACTACGAGCAGTACTTC CASSMWHYYEQYF
TRBJ2-7 TRBV7-2 NA TRBD1 TGTGCCAGCAGCTCGAGACAGGGTTTTCTCGAGCAGTACTTC CASSSRQGFLEQYF
TRBJ2-1 TRBV28 once NA TGTGCCAGCTACAGGGAGAATGAGCAGTTCTTC CASYRENEQFF
TRBJ1-2 TRBV7-3 NA NA TGTGCCAGCAGCTATAACGCGGGGGATCCCTATGGCTACACCTTC CASSYNAGDPYGYTF
TRBJ1-2 TRBV7-2 NA NA TGTGCCAGCAGCTTACCTGCGCGGGTAGGCTACACCTTC CASSLPARVGYTF
TRBJ2-1 TRBV7-2 NA NA TGTGCCAGCAGCTCAATCCTAGTTCACCCTTTCTGGAATGAGCAGTTCTTC CASSSILVHPFWNEQFF
TRBJ2-3 TRBV18 NA TRBD2 TGTGCCAGCTCACCAACGAGGGAGGGAGATACGCAGTATTTT CASSPTREGDTQYF
TRBJ2-6 TRBV7-9 NA NA TGTGCCAGCAGCTTCACGCGGGCCGCTGGGGCCAACGTCCTGACTTTC CASSFTRAAGANVLTF
TRBJ2-1 TRBV28 NA TRBD1 TGTGCCAGCAGTTTGGTCGGACAGGGGCTGGATGAGCAGTTCTTC CASSLVGQGLDEQFF
TRBJ2-1 TRBV11-2 once TRBD2 TGTGCCAGCAGCGTAGAGGCCGGCGGGGGGGTCTCCTACAATGAGCAGTTCTTC CASSVEAGGGVSYNEQFF
TRBJ2-6 TRBV19 NA TRBD1 TGTGCCAGTATGGACCTGGACAGGGCCCTCGGGGCCAACGTCCTGACTTTC CASMDLDRALGANVLTF
TRBJ1-2 TRBV7-9 NA NA TGTGCCAGCAGCACGGGACTCATCGGATATGGCTACACCTTC CASSTGLIGYGYTF
TRBJ2-5 TRBV7-2 NA TRBD1 TGTGCCAGCAGTCGACAGGGGGCAAGAGAGCAGTACTTC CASSRQGAREQYF
TRBJ1-1 TRBV6-5 NA NA TGTGCCAGCAGTCCCTGGACAAGCACTGAAGCTTTCTTT CASSPWTSTEAFF
TRBJ2-7 TRBV30 NA NA TGTGCCTGGAGTGTACAGGGACTAACCTACGAGCAGTACTTC CAWSVQGLTYEQYF
TRBJ1-3 TRBV5-6 NA NA TGTGCCACCACCCGGACAAGATTTGGAAACACCATATATTTT CATTRTRFGNTIYF
TRBJ2-1 TRBV10-3 NA NA TGTGCCATCAGGCGAGGGGGAGGGATTGATAATGAGCAGTTCTTC CAIRRGGGIDNEQFF
TRBJ1-1 TRBV2 NA NA TGTGCCAGCCGCCGGGACATGAACACTGAAGCTTTCTTT CASRRDMNTEAFF
TRBJ2-1 TRBV11-2 NA TRBD1 TGTGCCAGCAGCTGGGACAGGGGAAACAATGAGCAGTTCTTC CASSWDRGNNEQFF
TRBJ2-4 TRBV30 once NA TGTGCCTTCCACAAGCAGGGGGGCATCATTCAGTACTTC CAFHKQGGIIQYF
TRBJ2-1 TRBV29-1 few NA TGCAGCGCCCCCCGGGAGTTTGGATACAATGAGCAGTTCTTC CSAPREFGYNEQFF
TRBJ2-5 TRBV28 few NA TGTGCCAGCAGTCTTAGGGGTGAAGAGACCCAGTACTTC CASSLRGEETQYF
TRBJ2-7 TRBV4-1 NA TRBD1 TGCGCCAGCAGCCAAGAAAAGGGGACAGAGAACTACGAGCAGTACTTC CASSQEKGTENYEQYF
TRBJ2-7 TRBV7-2 once TRBD1 TGTGCCAGCAGCGTACAGACAGGGAAACACTACGAGCAGTACTTC CASSVQTGKHYEQYF
TRBJ1-3 TRBV6-1 once NA TGTGCCAGCAGTGTGGAACAAGGGAGATCTGGAAACACCATATATTTT CASSVEQGRSGNTIYF
TRBJ1-2 TRBV4-3 NA TRBD1 TGCGCCAGCAGCCTCTTCACAGGGGATGGCTACACCTTC CASSLFTGDGYTF
TRBJ2-7 TRBV5-5 once NA TGTGCCAGCAGCTTGGGGTCTAACTACGAGCAGTACTTC CASSLGSNYEQYF
TRBJ2-1 TRBV7-8 once TRBD2 TGTGCCAGCAGGTCGGGACTAGCAGCAAACAATGAGCAGTTCTTC CASRSGLAANNEQFF
TRBJ2-7 TRBV10-3 NA NA TGTGCCATCAGTGGGGAGTCCTACGAGCAGTACTTC CAISGESYEQYF
TRBJ1-1 TRBV7-9 NA NA TGTGCCAGCAGGAGGGAGAACACTGAAGCTTTCTTT CASRRENTEAFF
TRBJ2-3 TRBV27 NA TRBD1 TGTGCCAGCAGTTTAAACCCCGGACAGGGGTTACCAGATACGCAGTATTTT CASSLNPGQGLPDTQYF
TRBJ1-2 TRBV6-6 NA NA TGTGCCAGCAGTACCAGGGTTACTGACGGCTACACCTTC CASSTRVTDGYTF
TRBJ2-5 TRBV5-6 NA TRBD2 TGTGCCAGCAGCTTGGGACGAGCGGGAGAGGTAGAGACCCAGTACTTC CASSLGRAGEVETQYF
TRBJ2-2 TRBV18 NA NA TGTGCCAGCTCACCACCCCGGACAGCCAACACCGGGGAGCTGTTTTTT CASSPPRTANTGELFF
TRBJ2-7 TRBV7-2 once TRBD1 TGTGCCAGCAACCTAGGGGGCTCCCCCTACGAGCAGTACTTC CASNLGGSPYEQYF
TRBJ1-1 TRBV6-1 NA NA TGTGCCAGCAGCCTGGGGGGGAACACTGAAGCTTTCTTT CASSLGGNTEAFF
TRBJ2-7 TRBV18 NA TRBD1 TGTGCCAGCTCAACCGCACCGGGACAGTTCTACGAGCAGTACTTC CASSTAPGQFYEQYF
TRBJ1-2 TRBV10-3 NA TRBD1 TGTGCCATCTTGGGACAGGGGACCTATGGCTACACCTTC CAILGQGTYGYTF
TRBJ2-3 TRBV30 NA TRBD2 TGTGCCTGGAGGGGGACTAGCATTTATACGCAGTATTTT CAWRGTSIYTQYF
TRBJ1-4 TRBV5-4 NA TRBD1 TGTGCCAGCAGCTTGCCCCCCGGGACAGGGAGCGAAAAACTGTTTTTT CASSLPPGTGSEKLFF
TRBJ2-7 TRBV27 NA TRBD1 TGTGCCAGCACCTCCGGGACAGGGGGCCGCGAGCAGTACTTC CASTSGTGGREQYF
TRBJ1-1 TRBV19 NA TRBD1 TGTGCCAGCCGAGGACAGGGGGGTGAAGCTTTCTTT CASRGQGGEAFF
TRBJ2-7 TRBV4-1 NA TRBD2 TGCGCCAGCAGCCAGTGGGAGGGGTACGAGCAGTACTTC CASSQWEGYEQYF
TRBJ2-3 TRBV19 NA NA TGTGCCAGTAGTATAGAACGGACGGGGGTCGGGGATACGCAGTATTTT CASSIERTGVGDTQYF
TRBJ2-3 TRBV28 NA NA TGTGCCAGCAGTTTACTAGATACGCAGTATTTT CASSLLDTQYF
TRBJ1-1 TRBV18 NA NA TGTGCCAGCTCACCTTTTGACGGACTCATTATGAACACTGAAGCTTTCTTT CASSPFDGLIMNTEAFF
TRBJ1-6 TRBV7-8 NA NA TGTGCCAGCAGCCCGAGGGACTTCCGAAGCTCCTATAATTCACCCCTCCACTTT CASSPRDFRSSYNSPLHF
TRBJ2-3 TRBV9 NA TRBD2 TGTGCCAGCAGCGTAGATAGCGGGAGGTCCAGCACAGATACGCAGTATTTT CASSVDSGRSSTDTQYF
TRBJ1-4 TRBV6-5 NA NA TGTGCCAGCACTGCGGGCTTCGGTAATGAAAAACTGTTTTTT CASTAGFGNEKLFF
TRBJ2-5 TRBV27 NA NA TGTGCCAGCAGTTTGAGGGGAGGAGAGACCCAGTACTTC CASSLRGGETQYF
TRBJ2-5 TRBV19 NA TRBD1 TGTGCCAGTAGTATAAGGACAGGGGCGGAGACCCAGTACTTC CASSIRTGAETQYF
TRBJ2-3 TRBV5-4 once TRBD2 TGTGCCAGCCCCGCCGGTCCAGCGGGGACCACAGATACGCAGTATTTT CASPAGPAGTTDTQYF
TRBJ2-2 TRBV21-1 NA NA TGTGCCAGCATTGGGCAGGGAAGACTAGCGGATAGAGCGAACACCGGGGAGCTGTTTTTT CASIGQGRLADRANTGELFF
TRBJ2-5 TRBV13 NA TRBD1 TGTGCCAGCAGAACCAGGGGGCTGGGAGAGACCCAGTACTTC CASRTRGLGETQYF
TRBJ2-7 TRBV18 NA TRBD2 TGTGCCAGCTCACCTCCTACATTACCGGGACTAGCGAAGTACTTC CASSPPTLPGLAKYF
TRBJ2-1 TRBV18 NA TRBD2 TGTGCCAGCTCACGGGAAGGGAGCGGGGCCAGGGATGAGCAGTTCTTC CASSREGSGARDEQFF
TRBJ1-5 TRBV27 NA NA TGTGCCAGCAGTCACAGAGAGCAGCCCCAGCATTTT CASSHREQPQHF